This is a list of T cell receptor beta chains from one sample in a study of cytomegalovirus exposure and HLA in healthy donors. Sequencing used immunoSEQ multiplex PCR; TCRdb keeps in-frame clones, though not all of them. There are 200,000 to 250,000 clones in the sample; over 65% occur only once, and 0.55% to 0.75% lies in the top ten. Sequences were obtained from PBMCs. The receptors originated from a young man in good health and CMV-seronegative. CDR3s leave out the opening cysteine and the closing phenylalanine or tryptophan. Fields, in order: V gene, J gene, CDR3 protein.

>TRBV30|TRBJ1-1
AWSHGGNTEAF
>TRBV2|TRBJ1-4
ASSGEGVGETNEKLF
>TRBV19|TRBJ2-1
ASRLQGFSYNEQF
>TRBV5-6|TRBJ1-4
ASSFGPGVGLF
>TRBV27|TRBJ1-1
ASSLLAGEAEEAF
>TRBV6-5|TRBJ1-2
ASKTGTVYGYT
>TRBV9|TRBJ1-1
ASSVGSGQGTEAF
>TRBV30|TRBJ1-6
AWSVREYNSPLH
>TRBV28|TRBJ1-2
ASSRSIGQGNYGYT
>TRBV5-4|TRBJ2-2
ASTSAGLAANTGELF
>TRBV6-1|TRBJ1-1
ASSSRRQQQTEAF
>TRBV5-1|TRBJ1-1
ASSLTGNTEAF
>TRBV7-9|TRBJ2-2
ASSPAAGVFTGELF
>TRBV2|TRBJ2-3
ASSLQGRVDTQY
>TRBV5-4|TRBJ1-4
ASSPGGYNEKLF
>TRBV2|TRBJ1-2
ASSEVGQGIGGYT
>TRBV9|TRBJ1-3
ASRSGNTIY
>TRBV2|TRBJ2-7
ASSGPRSEQY
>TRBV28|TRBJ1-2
ASRETGTAGYT
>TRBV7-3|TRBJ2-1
ASSRQGPYNEQF
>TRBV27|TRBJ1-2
ASSPLGWKGYT
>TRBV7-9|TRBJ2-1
ASSLGAGDEQF
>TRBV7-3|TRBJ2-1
ASSSQGDEQF
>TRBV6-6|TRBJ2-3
ASKGTMIPDTQY
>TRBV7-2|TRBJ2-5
ASSSYLAGGETQY
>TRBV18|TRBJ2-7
ASSLESPYYEQY
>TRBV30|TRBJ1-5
AWSVSQTDQPQH
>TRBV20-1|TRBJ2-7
SASVVYEQY
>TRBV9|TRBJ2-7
ASSRQLAGIDEQY
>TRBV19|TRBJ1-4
ASSPTATNEKLF
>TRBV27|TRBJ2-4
ASSITRDSFQY
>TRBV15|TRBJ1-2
ATSRAGAGYGYT
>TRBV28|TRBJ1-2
ASTSTGGYGYT
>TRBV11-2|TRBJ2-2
ATQGQGSSGELF
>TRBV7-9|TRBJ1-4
ASRPRHLTNEKLF
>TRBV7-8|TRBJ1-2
ASGAGQSANYGYT
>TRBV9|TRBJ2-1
ASSVGEPDRGPSYNEQF
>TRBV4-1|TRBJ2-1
ASSQGLARLYNEQF
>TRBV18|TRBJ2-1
ASSPPGTTYNEQF